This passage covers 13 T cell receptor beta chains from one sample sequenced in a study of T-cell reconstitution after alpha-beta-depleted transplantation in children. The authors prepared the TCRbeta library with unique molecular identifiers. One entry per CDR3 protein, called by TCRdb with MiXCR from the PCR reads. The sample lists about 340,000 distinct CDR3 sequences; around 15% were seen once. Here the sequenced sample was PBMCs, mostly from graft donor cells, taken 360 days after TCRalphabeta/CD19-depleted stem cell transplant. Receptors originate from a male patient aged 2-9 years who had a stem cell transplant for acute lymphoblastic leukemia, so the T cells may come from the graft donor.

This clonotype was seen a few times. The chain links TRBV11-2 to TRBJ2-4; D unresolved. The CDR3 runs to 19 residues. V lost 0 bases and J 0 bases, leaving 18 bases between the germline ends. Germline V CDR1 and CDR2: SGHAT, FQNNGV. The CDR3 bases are TGTGCCAGCAGCTTAGATCCAGCGTTGAACTACGGAGCCAAAAACATTCAGTACTTC. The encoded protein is CASSLDPALNYGAKNIQYF.

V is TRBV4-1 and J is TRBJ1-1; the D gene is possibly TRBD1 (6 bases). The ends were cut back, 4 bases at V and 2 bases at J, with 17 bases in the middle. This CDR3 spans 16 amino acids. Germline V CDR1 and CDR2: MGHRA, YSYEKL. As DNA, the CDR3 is TGCGCCAGCAGCCCTGGAAAGGGGGGCGCCAACACTGAAGCTTTCTTT. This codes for CASSPGKGGANTEAFF.

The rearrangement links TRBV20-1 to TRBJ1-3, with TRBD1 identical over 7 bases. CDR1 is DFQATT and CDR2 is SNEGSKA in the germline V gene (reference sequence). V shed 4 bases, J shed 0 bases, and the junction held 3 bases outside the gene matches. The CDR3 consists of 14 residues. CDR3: CSAIDRASGNTIYF. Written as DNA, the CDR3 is TGCAGTGCTATCGACAGGGCCTCTGGAAACACCATATATTTT.

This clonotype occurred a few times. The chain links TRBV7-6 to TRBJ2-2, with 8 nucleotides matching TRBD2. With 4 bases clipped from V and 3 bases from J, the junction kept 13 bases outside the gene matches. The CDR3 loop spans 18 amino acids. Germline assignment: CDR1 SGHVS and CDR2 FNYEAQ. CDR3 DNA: TGTGCCAGCAGCTCCCCCCGGGGGGGAGGGCAGGACACCGGGGAGCTGTTTTTT. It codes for CASSSPRGGGQDTGELFF.

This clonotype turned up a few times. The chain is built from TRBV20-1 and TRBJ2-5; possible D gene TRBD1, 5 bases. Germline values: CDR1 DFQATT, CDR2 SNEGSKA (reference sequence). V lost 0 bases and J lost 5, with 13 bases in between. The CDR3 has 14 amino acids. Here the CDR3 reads CSARDSAGWETQYF. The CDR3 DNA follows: TGCAGTGCTAGAGATAGTGCAGGGTGGGAGACCCAGTACTTC.

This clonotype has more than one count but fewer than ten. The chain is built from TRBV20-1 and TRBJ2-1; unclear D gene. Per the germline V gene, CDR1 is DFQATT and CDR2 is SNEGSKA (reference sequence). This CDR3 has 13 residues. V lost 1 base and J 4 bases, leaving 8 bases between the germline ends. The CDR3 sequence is CSARGPRYNEQFF. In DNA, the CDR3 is TGCAGTGCTAGAGGTCCCCGGTACAATGAGCAGTTCTTC.

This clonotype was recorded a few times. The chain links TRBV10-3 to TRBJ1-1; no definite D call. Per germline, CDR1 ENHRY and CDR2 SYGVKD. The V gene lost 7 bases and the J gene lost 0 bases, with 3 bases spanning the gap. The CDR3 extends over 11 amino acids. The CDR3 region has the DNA TGTGCCATCAAAATGAACACTGAAGCTTTCTTT. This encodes CAIKMNTEAFF.

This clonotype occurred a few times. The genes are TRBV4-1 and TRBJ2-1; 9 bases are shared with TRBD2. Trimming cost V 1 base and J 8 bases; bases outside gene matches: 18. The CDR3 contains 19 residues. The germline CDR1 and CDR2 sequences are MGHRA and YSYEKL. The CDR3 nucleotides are TGCGCCAGCAGCCAAGCTCCCCACCCGTGGCGGGAGGGGTGGGATGAGCAGTTCTTC. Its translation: CASSQAPHPWREGWDEQFF.

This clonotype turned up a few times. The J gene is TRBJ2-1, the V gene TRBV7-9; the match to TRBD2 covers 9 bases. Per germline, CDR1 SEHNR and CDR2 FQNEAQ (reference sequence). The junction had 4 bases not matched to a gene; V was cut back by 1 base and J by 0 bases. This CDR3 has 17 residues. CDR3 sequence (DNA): TGTGCCAGCAGCTTAGGGCGGGAGGGCAGCTCCTACAATGAGCAGTTCTTC. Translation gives CASSLGREGSSYNEQFF.

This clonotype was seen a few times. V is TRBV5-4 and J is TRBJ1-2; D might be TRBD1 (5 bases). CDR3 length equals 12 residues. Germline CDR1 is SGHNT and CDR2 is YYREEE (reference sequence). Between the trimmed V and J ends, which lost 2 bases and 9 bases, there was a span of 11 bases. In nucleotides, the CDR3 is TGTGCCAGCAGCTTCCCCAGGGAAAGCTACACCTTC. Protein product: CASSFPRESYTF.

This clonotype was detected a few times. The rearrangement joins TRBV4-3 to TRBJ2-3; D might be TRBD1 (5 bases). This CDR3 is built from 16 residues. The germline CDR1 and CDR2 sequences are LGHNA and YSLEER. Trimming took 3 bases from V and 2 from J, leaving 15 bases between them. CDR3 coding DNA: TGCGCCAGCAGCCACGCAACGGCAGGGATCACAGATACGCAGTATTTT. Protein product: CASSHATAGITDTQYF.

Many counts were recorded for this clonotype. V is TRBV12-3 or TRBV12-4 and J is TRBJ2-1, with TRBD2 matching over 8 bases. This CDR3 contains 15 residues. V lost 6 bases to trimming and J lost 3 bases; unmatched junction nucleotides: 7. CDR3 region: CASSAGGENYNEQFF. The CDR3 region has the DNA TGTGCCAGCAGCGCCGGGGGGGAAAACTACAATGAGCAGTTCTTC.

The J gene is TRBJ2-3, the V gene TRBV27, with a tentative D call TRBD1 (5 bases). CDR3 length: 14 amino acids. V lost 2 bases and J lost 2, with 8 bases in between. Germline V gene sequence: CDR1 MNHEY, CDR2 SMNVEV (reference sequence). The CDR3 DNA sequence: TGTGCCAGCAGTTTAGAGACAGACACAGATACGCAGTATTTT. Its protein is CASSLETDTDTQYF.